This T cell receptor beta chain was captured by sequencing in a study of Ad26.COV2.S vaccination and SARS-CoV-2 variants. Study information: Ad26.COV2.S given intramuscularly, once or twice 56 days apart.

Treatment in this sample: some 19 received Ad26.COV2.S at low or high dose, single or two shots; roughly five received placebo; per-sample allocation not given. The samples date from day 63 after the first vaccine or placebo injection. Expression of Wuhan-strain SARS-CoV-2 spike came from the Ad26 vector that formed the vaccine. V lost 3 bases to trimming and J lost 15 bases, with 15 bases between them. Germline lookup yields CDR1 GTSNPN and CDR2 SVGIG (reference sequence). The CDR3 is made up of 11 amino acids. Clones were sequenced by immunoSEQ multiplex PCR, and TCRdb holds only the in-frame ones, with some missing. The sample records about 430,000 clones, 75% to 95% being singletons.

The starting material was peripheral blood, obtained in a trial of Ad26.COV2.S vaccine versus placebo. This receptor was identified in a person between 18 and 59 years old who received the Ad26.COV2.S COVID-19 vaccine or a placebo. The chain uses TRBV30 and TRBJ2-4; D is uncertain. In DNA form, the CDR3 reads TGTGCCTGGAGCCGGGCGACCGCGAGGTACTTC. Protein product: CAWSRATARYF.